This T cell receptor beta chain was identified during a study of cytomegalovirus exposure and HLA in healthy donors. Regarding the study as a whole: Earlier analysis looked at TCR beta V segments, and most were productive about 87% or about 30% of the time. Among TCR beta chains, those listed as cytomegalovirus-associated numbered over 150. When presence/absence was analysed, sequencing depth was taken to be roughly uniform across donors.

This clone was seen only a few times. The antigen remains undetermined. PCR used 60 Vbeta primers and 13 Jbeta primers. TCRdb's copy holds only in-frame clones and misses some; the assay was immunoSEQ multiplex PCR. Altogether 130,000 to 150,000 clones are present, 75% to 80% being singletons, with the ten largest covering 4.5% to 6%. The origin of this receptor is a woman in her forties or fifties in good health and CMV-seronegative. Sequencing was carried out using PBMCs.

CDR3 sequence: CASSVSWGPKETQYF. The CDR3 nucleotides are TGTGCCAGCAGCGTATCTTGGGGGCCGAAGGAGACCCAGTACTTC. This chain connects TRBV9 to TRBJ2-5; weak D call: TRBD1 (6 bases). Germline-derived CDR1 and CDR2 are SGDLS and YYNGEE. Trimming took off 1 base at V and 5 bases at J, with 15 bases between the two ends. The CDR3 runs to 15 residues.